Sequencing of this T cell receptor (beta chain) was carried out in a study of control samples from healthy donors and cancer patients. The repertoire was sequenced with immunoSEQ multiplex PCR; TCRdb's copy has only in-frame clones and lacks some. The sample lists 75,000 to 95,000 clones; around nine tenths were seen once. V lost 2 bases and J 5 bases, leaving 12 bases between the germline ends. From germline, CDR1 is SEHNR and CDR2 FQNEAQ (reference sequence). The CDR3 covers 14 residues. The chain uses TRBV7-9 and TRBJ1-1; D is unclear. This receptor was identified in a woman aged 50 to 60 with colorectal cancer. Sequencing was carried out using PBMCs. In DNA form, the CDR3 reads TGTGCCAGCAGCTTACTAGGGATAGAGACTGAAGCTTTCTTT. Protein sequence: CASSLLGIETEAFF.